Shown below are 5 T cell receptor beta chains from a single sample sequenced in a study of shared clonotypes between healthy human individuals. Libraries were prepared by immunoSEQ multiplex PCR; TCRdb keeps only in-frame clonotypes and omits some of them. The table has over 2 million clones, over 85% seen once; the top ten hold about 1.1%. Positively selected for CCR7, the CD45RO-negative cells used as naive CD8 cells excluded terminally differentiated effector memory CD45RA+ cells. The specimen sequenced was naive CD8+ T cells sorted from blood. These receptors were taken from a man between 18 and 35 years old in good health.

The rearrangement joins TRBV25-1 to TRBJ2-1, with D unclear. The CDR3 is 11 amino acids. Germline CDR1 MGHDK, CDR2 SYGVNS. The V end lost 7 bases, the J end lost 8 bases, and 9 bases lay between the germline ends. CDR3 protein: CASTWSDEQFF. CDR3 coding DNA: TGTGCCAGCACATGGAGCGATGAGCAGTTCTTC. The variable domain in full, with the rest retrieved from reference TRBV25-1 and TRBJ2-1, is EADIYQTPRYLVIGTGKKITLECSQTMGHDKMYWYQQDPGMELHLIHYSYGVNSTEKGDLSSESTVSRIRTEHFPLTLESARPSHTSQYLCASTWSDEQFFGPGTRLTVL.

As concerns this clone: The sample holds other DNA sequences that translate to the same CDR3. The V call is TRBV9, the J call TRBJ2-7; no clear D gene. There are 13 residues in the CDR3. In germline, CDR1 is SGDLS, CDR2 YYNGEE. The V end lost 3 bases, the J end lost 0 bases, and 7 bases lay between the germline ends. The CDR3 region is CASSAGSSYEQYF. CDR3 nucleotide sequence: TGTGCCAGCAGCGCCGGCAGCTCCTACGAGCAGTACTTC.

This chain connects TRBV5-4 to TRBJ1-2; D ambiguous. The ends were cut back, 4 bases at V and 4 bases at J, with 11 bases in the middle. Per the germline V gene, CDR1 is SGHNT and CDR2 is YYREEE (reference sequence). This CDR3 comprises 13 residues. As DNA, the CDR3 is TGTGCCAGCAGCCCTGGTGGGGTCTATGGCTACACCTTC. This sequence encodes CASSPGGVYGYTF.

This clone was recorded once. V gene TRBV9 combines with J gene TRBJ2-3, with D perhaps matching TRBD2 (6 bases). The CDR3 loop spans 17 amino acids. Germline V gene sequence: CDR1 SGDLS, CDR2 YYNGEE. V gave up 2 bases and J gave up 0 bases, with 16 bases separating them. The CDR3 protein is CASSVNPQRVSTDTQYF. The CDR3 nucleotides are TGTGCCAGCAGCGTTAACCCCCAGCGGGTCAGCACAGATACGCAGTATTTT.

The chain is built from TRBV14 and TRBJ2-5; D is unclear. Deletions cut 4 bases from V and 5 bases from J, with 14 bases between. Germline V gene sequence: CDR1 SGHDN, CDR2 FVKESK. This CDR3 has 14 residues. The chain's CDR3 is CASSPLVSRETQYF. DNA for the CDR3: TGTGCCAGCAGCCCACTCGTTTCTAGGGAGACCCAGTACTTC.